This T cell receptor beta chain stems from a study of blood T cell repertoires in COVID-19. V was clipped by 8 bases and J by 5 bases, with 16 bases between them. CDR3 length: 13 residues. Germline CDR1 is MNHEY and CDR2 is SVGAGI. The data were produced by immunoSEQ multiplex PCR, yet TCRdb's version contains in-frame clones alone and is incomplete. The table has under 250,000 clones, more than 75% seen once; the top ten hold about 1.7%. This receptor was taken from a man aged 35 to 55 who had recovered from COVID-19. The chain has TRBV6-5 and TRBJ2-7; a weak D match, TRBD2 (5 bases). Material for sequencing was PBMCs or T cells enriched from blood (not recorded which). In DNA, the CDR3 is TGTGCCAGCGGTCCCGGGGAGTTAAACGAGCAGTACTTC. This gives the protein CASGPGELNEQYF.